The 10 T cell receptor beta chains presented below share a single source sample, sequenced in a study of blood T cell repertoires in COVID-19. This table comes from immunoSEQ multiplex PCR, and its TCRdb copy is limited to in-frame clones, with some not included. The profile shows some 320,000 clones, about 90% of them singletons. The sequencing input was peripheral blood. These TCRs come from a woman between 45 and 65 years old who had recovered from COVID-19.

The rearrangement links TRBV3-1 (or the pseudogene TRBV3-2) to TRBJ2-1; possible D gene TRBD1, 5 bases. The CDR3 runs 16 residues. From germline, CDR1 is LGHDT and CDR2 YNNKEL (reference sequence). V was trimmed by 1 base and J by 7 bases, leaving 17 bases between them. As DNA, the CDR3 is TGTGCCAGCAGCCAAGTGATCAGGGTAGGTAGAAATGAGCAGTTCTTC. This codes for CASSQVIRVGRNEQFF.

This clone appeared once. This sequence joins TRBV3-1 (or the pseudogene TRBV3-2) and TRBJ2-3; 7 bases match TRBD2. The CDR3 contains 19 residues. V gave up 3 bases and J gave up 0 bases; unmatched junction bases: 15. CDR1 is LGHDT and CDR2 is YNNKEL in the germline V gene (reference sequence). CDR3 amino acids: CASSQAFGSGYSSTDTQYF. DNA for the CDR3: TGTGCCAGCAGCCAGGCTTTCGGTAGCGGGTACTCTAGCACAGATACGCAGTATTTT.

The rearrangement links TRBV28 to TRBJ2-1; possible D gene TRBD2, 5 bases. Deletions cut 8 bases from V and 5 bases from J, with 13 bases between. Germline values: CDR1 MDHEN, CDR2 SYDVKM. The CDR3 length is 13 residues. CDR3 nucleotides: TGTGCCAGCGGGAGCCGATGGAACAATGAGCAGTTCTTC. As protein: CASGSRWNNEQFF.

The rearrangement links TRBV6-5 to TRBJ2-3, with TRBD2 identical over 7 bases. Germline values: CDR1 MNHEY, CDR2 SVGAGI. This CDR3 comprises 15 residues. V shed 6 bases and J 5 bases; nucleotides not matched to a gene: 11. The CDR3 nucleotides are TGTGCCAGCAGCCAACAGACCGGGGGGATAGATACGCAGTATTTT. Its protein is CASSQQTGGIDTQYF.

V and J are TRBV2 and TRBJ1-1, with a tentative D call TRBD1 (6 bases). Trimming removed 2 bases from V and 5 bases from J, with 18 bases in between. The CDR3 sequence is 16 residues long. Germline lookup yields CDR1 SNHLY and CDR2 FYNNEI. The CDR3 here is CASSETPAGGRTEAFF. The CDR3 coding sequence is TGTGCCAGCAGTGAAACCCCCGCCGGGGGGCGGACTGAAGCTTTCTTT. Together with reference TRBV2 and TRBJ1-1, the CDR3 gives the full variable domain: EPEVTQTPSHQVTQMGQEVILRCVPISNHLYFYWYRQILGQKVEFLVSFYNNEISEKSEIFDDQFSVERPDGSNFTLKIRSTKLEDSAMYFCASSETPAGGRTEAFFGQGTRLTVV.

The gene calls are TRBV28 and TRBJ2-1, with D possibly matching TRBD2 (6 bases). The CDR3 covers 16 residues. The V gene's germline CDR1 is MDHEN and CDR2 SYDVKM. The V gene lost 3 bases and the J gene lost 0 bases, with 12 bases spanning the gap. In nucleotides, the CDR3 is TGTGCCAGCAGTTTCCGAACTAGCCTCTCCTACAATGAGCAGTTCTTC. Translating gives CASSFRTSLSYNEQFF.

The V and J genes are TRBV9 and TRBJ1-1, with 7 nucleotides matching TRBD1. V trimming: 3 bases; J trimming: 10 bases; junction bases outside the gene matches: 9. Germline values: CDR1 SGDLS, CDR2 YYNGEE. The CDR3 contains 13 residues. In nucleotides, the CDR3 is TGTGCCAGCAGCGCCGGACCCACAGGGGTAGCTTTCTTT. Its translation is CASSAGPTGVAFF.

This CDR3 reads CASSVTGGIDTQYF. CDR3 sequence (DNA): TGTGCCAGCAGCGTAACAGGGGGCATTGATACGCAGTATTTT. The rearrangement uses TRBV6-5 and TRBJ2-3; 9 nucleotides align to TRBD1. The V segment lost 6 bases and the J segment 6 bases; nucleotides outside the gene matches: 7. The CDR3 is 14 residues long. The germline CDR1 and CDR2 sequences are MNHEY and SVGAGI.

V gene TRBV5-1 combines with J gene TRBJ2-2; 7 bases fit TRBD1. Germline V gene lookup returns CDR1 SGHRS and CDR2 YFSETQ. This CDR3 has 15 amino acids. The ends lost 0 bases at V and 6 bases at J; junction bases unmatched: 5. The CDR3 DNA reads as TGCGCCAGCAGCTTGGTTGGGACAGAAGCCGGGGAGCTGTTTTTT. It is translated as CASSLVGTEAGELFF.

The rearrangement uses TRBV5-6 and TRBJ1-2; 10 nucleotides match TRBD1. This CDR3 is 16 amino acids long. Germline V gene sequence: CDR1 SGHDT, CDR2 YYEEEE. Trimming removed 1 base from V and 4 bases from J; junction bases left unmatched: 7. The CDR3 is CASSLLGQGGSYGYTF. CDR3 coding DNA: TGTGCCAGCAGCTTGTTAGGACAGGGGGGCTCCTATGGCTACACCTTC.